These 10 T cell receptor beta chains originate from one sample sequenced in a study of cytomegalovirus exposure and HLA in healthy donors. A multiplex PCR was run with 60 Vbeta primers and 13 Jbeta primers. Only in-frame clones appear in the TCRdb table, and some are missing; sequencing was by immunoSEQ multiplex PCR. The sample contains a few hundred thousand clones, around 79% of which appear only once. Material for sequencing was PBMCs. The receptors originated from a girl aged 2 to 9 in good health and CMV-seronegative.

There are a few counts of this clone. This rearrangement joins TRBV5-1 to TRBJ1-4; 12 bases align to TRBD1. The CDR3 contains 15 residues. Germline-derived CDR1 and CDR2 are SGHRS and YFSETQ. V gave up 4 bases and J gave up 3 bases; unmatched junction bases: 1. DNA for the CDR3: TGCGCCAGCAGCGGGACAGGGGGCCCTAATGAAAAACTGTTTTTT. It translates to CASSGTGGPNEKLFF.

The chain links TRBV5-5 to TRBJ2-5; D is possibly TRBD2 (5 bases). Germline CDR1 SGHKS, CDR2 YYEKEE (reference sequence). CDR3 length equals 17 residues. Trimming took off 1 base at V and 3 bases at J, with 19 bases between the two ends. The CDR3 is CASSLYSVASGKETQYF. The CDR3 DNA reads as TGTGCCAGCAGCTTGTATTCTGTAGCGTCGGGAAAAGAGACCCAGTACTTC.

The chain joins TRBV4-1 to TRBJ1-2; 10 nucleotides align to TRBD1. Trimming at V came to 6 bases and at J to 6 bases, leaving 7 bases not matched to a gene. This CDR3 has 14 residues. Germline V gene sequence: CDR1 MGHRA, CDR2 YSYEKL. The CDR3 region has the DNA TGCGCCAGCAGGCCTCTGGGACAGGGGAATGGCTACACCTTC. Translation gives CASRPLGQGNGYTF.

The gene calls are TRBV9 and TRBJ2-2; D is unresolved. The CDR3 is 12 residues long. Trimming took 4 bases from V and 4 from J, leaving 5 bases between them. CDR1 is SGDLS, CDR2 YYNGEE, per germline. CDR3 residues: CASSHSTGELFF. The DNA for the CDR3 is TGTGCCAGCAGCCATAGCACCGGGGAGCTGTTTTTT. Filled out from reference TRBV9 and TRBJ2-2, the complete variable domain reads DSGVTQTPKHLITATGQRVTLRCSPRSGDLSVYWYQQSLDQGLQFLIQYYNGEERAKGNILERFSAQQFPDLHSELNLSSLELGDSALYFCASSHSTGELFFGEGSRLTVL.

The V call is TRBV27, the J call TRBJ2-7; TRBD1 is a possible D gene (6 bases). The CDR3 loop spans 15 amino acids. CDR1 and CDR2 (germline): MNHEY, SMNVEV (reference sequence). Trimming shortened V by 3 bases and J by 5 bases, and 17 bases separated the two germline ends. The CDR3 sequence is CASSFGPFGGNEQYF. For the CDR3, the DNA is TGTGCCAGCAGTTTCGGTCCTTTTGGGGGCAACGAGCAGTACTTC.

The chain couples TRBV7-6 to TRBJ1-1; D ambiguous. Germline CDR1 SGHVS, CDR2 FNYEAQ. CDR3 length: 13 residues. The V and J ends lost 8 bases and 4 bases respectively, with 14 bases between them. CDR3 region: CASSASEGTEAFF. CDR3 nucleotide sequence: TGTGCCAGCTCGGCCTCGGAGGGCACTGAAGCTTTCTTT.

This clone was picked up a small number of times. The chain links TRBV4-2 to TRBJ2-5, with 8 bases matching TRBD2. J lost 1 base, V lost 0 bases, and 10 bases had no gene match. CDR1 and CDR2 (germline): LGHNA, YNFKEQ. The CDR3 contains 18 residues. The DNA of the CDR3 is TGTGCCAGCAGCCAAGATCTGCTAGCGGGTCCCAGCCAAGAGACCCAGTACTTC. This codes for CASSQDLLAGPSQETQYF.

The rearrangement uses TRBV7-9 and TRBJ1-2; a weak D match, TRBD1 (5 bases). The CDR3 loop spans 15 amino acids. The ends were cut back, 2 bases at V and 3 bases at J, with 13 bases in the middle. CDR1 and CDR2 from the germline V gene are SEHNR and FQNEAQ (reference sequence). The DNA of the CDR3 is TGTGCCAGCAGCTTAACGGGGCGGAGGGACTATGGCTACACCTTC. Protein product: CASSLTGRRDYGYTF.

V and J are TRBV10-2 and TRBJ2-3; maybe TRBD2 (6 bases). V lost 4 bases, J lost 0 bases, and 26 bases lay in between. This CDR3 is 20 amino acids long. Germline assignment: CDR1 WSHSY and CDR2 SAAADI. This CDR3 reads CASSVGPNVAARSSTDTQYF. The CDR3 region has the DNA TGCGCCAGCAGTGTTGGACCTAATGTAGCGGCCAGGTCTAGCACAGATACGCAGTATTTT.

This clone was detected a few times. V is TRBV29-1 and J is TRBJ2-1; no firm D call. Germline V gene lookup returns CDR1 SQVTM and CDR2 ANQGSEA. The V gene lost 5 bases and the J gene lost 9 bases, with 14 bases spanning the gap. CDR3 length: 12 amino acids. CDR3: CSVISPHSEQFF. The CDR3 coding sequence is TGCAGCGTTATTTCTCCGCATAGTGAGCAGTTCTTC.